The 20 T cell receptor beta chains below were found in one sample sequenced in a study of identical twins. TCRdb used MiXCR to reprocess the 5' RACE reads, holding one entry per CDR3 protein. This table holds a few hundred thousand distinct CDR3 sequences, approximately 13% found once. These data were also reused for a study on yellow fever vaccine responses in identical twins.

The sample taken for sequencing was CD8+ T cells sorted from blood. All receptors come from a woman aged 18-35 years in good health.

This clonotype was counted between two and nine times. V and J are TRBV7-8 and TRBJ2-1; D is ambiguous. This CDR3 region has 15 residues. The V and J ends lost 1 base and 4 bases respectively, with 11 bases between them. The germline CDR1 and CDR2 sequences are SGHVS and FQNEAQ. The CDR3 region is CASSLVGQPYNEQFF. CDR3 DNA: TGTGCCAGCAGCTTAGTCGGGCAGCCTTACAATGAGCAGTTCTTC.

The J gene is TRBJ2-1, the V gene TRBV11-2; TRBD2 aligns across 13 bases. Looked up from germline, CDR1 is SGHAT and CDR2 is FQNNGV. The CDR3 totals 19 residues. V lost 0 bases and J lost 8; bases outside the gene matches: 13. This chain's CDR3 is CASSLEWGTSGKGGHEQFF. CDR3 bases: TGTGCCAGCAGCTTAGAGTGGGGGACTAGCGGGAAGGGGGGTCATGAGCAGTTCTTC.

The chain has TRBV28 and TRBJ2-7; tentative D call: TRBD2 (5 bases). V lost 5 bases to trimming and J lost 0 bases, with 5 bases between them. The CDR3 has 12 residues. CDR1 is MDHEN, CDR2 SYDVKM, per germline. CDR3 amino acids: CASSEGSYEQYV. CDR3 in DNA: TGTGCCAGCAGTGAGGGCTCCTACGAGCAGTACGTC.

A few counts support this clonotype. This chain uses TRBV3-1 with TRBJ2-3; the match to TRBD2 covers 9 bases. CDR1 is LGHDT and CDR2 is YNNKEL in the germline V gene (reference sequence). This CDR3 spans 15 amino acids. Trimming cost V 4 bases and J 4 bases; bases outside gene matches: 6. The DNA of the CDR3 is TGTGCCAGCAGCCCCAGCGGGAGGAAGGCAGATACGCAGTATTTT. Encoded protein: CASSPSGRKADTQYF.

The sample holds a few counts of this clonotype. This chain uses TRBV12-3 or TRBV12-4 with TRBJ2-7; D is undetermined. Deletions cut 6 bases from V and 2 bases from J, with 14 bases between. The CDR3 totals 14 residues. The CDR3 DNA reads as TGTGCCAGCAGGCATAGCCTAGGGACCTACGAGCAGTACTTC. This sequence encodes CASRHSLGTYEQYF.

This clonotype was detected many times. The chain uses TRBV4-1 and TRBJ2-1; TRBD2 matches 7 bases. The CDR3 is 16 amino acids. With V trimmed by 2 bases and J by 2 bases, 6 bases remained unmatched. Germline V CDR1 and CDR2: MGHRA, YSYEKL. The chain's CDR3 is CASSQTSDRAYNEQFF. The CDR3, as DNA: TGCGCCAGCAGCCAAACTAGCGATCGTGCCTACAATGAGCAGTTCTTC.

This clonotype was recorded a few times. The chain is built from TRBV7-8 and TRBJ2-5, with D possibly matching TRBD2 (6 bases). Germline loops: CDR1 SGHVS, CDR2 FQNEAQ. V was clipped by 2 bases and J by 6 bases, with 22 bases between them. The CDR3 is made up of 17 amino acids. CDR3 amino acids: CASSLSGPQAGRKTQYF. CDR3 bases: TGTGCCAGCAGCTTATCGGGACCGCAGGCGGGGAGGAAGACCCAGTACTTC.

The chain combines TRBV4-1 with TRBJ2-7; the D is unclear. This CDR3 has 13 amino acids. The germline V gene has CDR1 MGHRA and CDR2 YSYEKL. Trimming removed 4 bases from V and 4 bases from J, with 11 bases in between. CDR3 sequence reads: CASSPSRGYEQYF. The CDR3, as DNA: TGCGCCAGCAGCCCTTCGCGAGGATACGAGCAGTACTTC.

This clonotype was counted between two and nine times. The chain has TRBV5-5 and TRBJ2-3; D is unresolved. V lost 4 bases to trimming and J lost 0 bases, with 18 bases between them. The germline gives CDR1 SGHKS, CDR2 YYEKEE (reference sequence). The CDR3 is 17 residues long. CDR3 protein: CASSTPASVPSTDTQYF. CDR3 nucleotides: TGTGCCAGCAGCACCCCTGCGAGCGTCCCTAGCACAGATACGCAGTATTTT.

There are a few counts of this clonotype. The CDR3 region has the DNA TGTGCCAGCAGCTTACGGGGACAGAACCAAGAGACCCAGTACTTC. Its translation is CASSLRGQNQETQYF. V and J are TRBV7-9 and TRBJ2-5; 7 bases map to TRBD1. The germline gives CDR1 SEHNR, CDR2 FQNEAQ (reference sequence). The CDR3 covers 15 residues. J lost 0 bases, V lost 2 bases, and 3 bases had no gene match.

Concerning this clonotype itself: At one boundary the junction diverges from the germline segment, which might be a read error. This rearrangement joins TRBV20-1 to TRBJ2-3, with 16 nucleotides matching TRBD2. Germline-derived CDR1 and CDR2 are DFQATT and SNEGSKA (reference sequence). This CDR3 region has 17 residues. For the CDR3, the DNA is TGCTGTGCTAGGGGGACTAGCGGGAGGGCCCTCGGAGATACGCAGTATTTT. Translation gives CCARGTSGRALGDTQYF.

In nucleotides, the CDR3 is TGCAGTGCTGTTAGGGGCGAACGACACCACCAAGAGACCCAGTACTTC. As protein: CSAVRGERHHQETQYF. The chain carries TRBV20-1 and TRBJ2-5, with TRBD1 as a possible D gene (5 bases). Germline V gene sequence: CDR1 DFQATT, CDR2 SNEGSKA (reference sequence). The CDR3 extends over 16 amino acids. V lost 5 bases and J 0 bases, leaving 19 bases between the germline ends.

The CDR3 loop is CASSRGSGDTGELFF. The CDR3, as DNA: TGTGCCAGCAGTAGGGGTAGCGGGGATACCGGGGAGCTGTTTTTT. The genes are TRBV27 and TRBJ2-2; TRBD2 aligns across 8 bases. V trimming: 5 bases; J trimming: 5 bases; junction bases outside the gene matches: 7. Germline V gene lookup returns CDR1 MNHEY and CDR2 SMNVEV (reference sequence). CDR3 length equals 15 residues.

The genes are TRBV2 and TRBJ2-7, with a tentative D call TRBD2 (7 bases). Germline assignment: CDR1 SNHLY and CDR2 FYNNEI. Trimming left V 6 bases short and J 4 bases short, with 34 bases between. The CDR3 has 20 residues. As DNA, the CDR3 is TGTGCCAGCAGGCTAGCAATACAGGGAATCGGATCTGGGGGACTATACGAGCAGTACGTC. This gives the protein CASRLAIQGIGSGGLYEQYV.

V usage is TRBV5-1 and J usage is TRBJ2-5, with TRBD1 matching over 9 bases. CDR1 is SGHRS and CDR2 is YFSETQ in the germline V gene. CDR3 length: 16 residues. With 2 bases clipped from V and 3 bases from J, the junction kept 8 bases outside the gene matches. The CDR3 sequence: CASSFPGQGIKETQYF. CDR3 DNA sequence: TGCGCCAGCAGCTTTCCGGGACAGGGCATCAAAGAGACCCAGTACTTC.

CDR3 amino acids: CASSSSRGLKTEAFF. CDR3 bases: TGTGCCAGCAGCTCATCCAGGGGGCTTAAGACTGAAGCTTTCTTT. The gene calls are TRBV7-2 and TRBJ1-1; the match to TRBD1 covers 8 bases. CDR3 size: 15 residues. The germline gives CDR1 SGHTA, CDR2 FQGNSA. The V gene end was trimmed by 4 bases and the J gene end by 5 bases; junction bases not matched to a gene: 9. The full variable domain, rest sourced from reference TRBV7-2 and TRBJ1-1, is GAGVSQSPSNKVTEKGKDVELRCDPISGHTALYWYRQSLGQGLEFLIYFQGNSAPDKSGLPSDRFSAERTGGSVSTLTIQRTQQEDSAVYLCASSSSRGLKTEAFFGQGTRLTVV.

This clonotype showed up just a few times. The V call is TRBV4-2, the J call TRBJ2-7; D ambiguous. V was clipped by 3 bases and J by 5 bases, with 8 bases between them. This CDR3 is built from 12 residues. Germline V gives CDR1 LGHNA, CDR2 YNFKEQ. The CDR3 loop reads CASSHLRDEQYF. CDR3 DNA sequence: TGTGCCAGCAGCCATCTACGAGACGAGCAGTACTTC.

This rearrangement joins TRBV6-5 to TRBJ2-1, with D unclear. The V end was cut by 4 bases, the J end by 4 bases, with 17 bases between. CDR1 is MNHEY and CDR2 is SVGAGI in the germline V gene. The CDR3 is 16 amino acids. The CDR3 DNA is TGTGCCAGCAGTTTTCACTTCGCTACGCTATACAATGAGCAGTTCTTC. Its translation is CASSFHFATLYNEQFF.

This clonotype was counted only a few times. The chain couples TRBV10-1 to TRBJ2-7; no clear D. In germline, CDR1 is WNHNN, CDR2 SYGVQD (reference sequence). V dropped 3 bases and J dropped 6 bases, with 9 bases sitting between them. The CDR3 sequence is 12 residues long. The chain's CDR3 is CASSEGNSEQYF. DNA for the CDR3: TGCGCCAGCAGTGAAGGAAACAGCGAGCAGTACTTC.

In this sample, this clonotype turned up many times. The chain recombines TRBV24-1 with TRBJ2-1; no definite D call. V shed 1 base and J shed 0 bases, with 9 bases lying between them. The length of the CDR3 is 16 residues. Germline V lookup: CDR1 KGHDR, CDR2 SFDVKD. The CDR3 sequence: CATSDFGMSSYNEQFF. CDR3 DNA: TGTGCCACCAGTGATTTCGGCATGAGCTCCTACAATGAGCAGTTCTTC.